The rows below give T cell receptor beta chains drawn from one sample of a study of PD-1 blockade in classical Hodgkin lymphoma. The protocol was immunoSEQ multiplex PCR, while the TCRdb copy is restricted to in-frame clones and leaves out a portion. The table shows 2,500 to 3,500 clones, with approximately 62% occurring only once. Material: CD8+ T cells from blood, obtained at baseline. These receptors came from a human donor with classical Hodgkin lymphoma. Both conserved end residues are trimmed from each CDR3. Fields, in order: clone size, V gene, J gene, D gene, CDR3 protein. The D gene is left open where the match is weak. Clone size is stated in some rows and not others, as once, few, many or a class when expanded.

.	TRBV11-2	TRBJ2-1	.	ASSLVPGYHNEQF
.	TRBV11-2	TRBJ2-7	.	ASSLGPSGAVEQY
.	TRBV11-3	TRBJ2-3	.	ASSLVTGDTQY
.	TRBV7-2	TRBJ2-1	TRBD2	ASTLAGPASYNEQF
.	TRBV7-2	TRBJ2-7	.	ASSLGLNEQY
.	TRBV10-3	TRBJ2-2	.	ASTTSWAGELF
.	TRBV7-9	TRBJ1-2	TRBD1	ASSLGQEMDDYT
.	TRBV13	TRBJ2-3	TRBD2	ASSWASGSLDTQY
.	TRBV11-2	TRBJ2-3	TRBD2	ASSVSGVSTDTQY
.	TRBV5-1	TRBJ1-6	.	ASNSDGMNSPLH
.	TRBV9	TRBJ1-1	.	ASSVEASQNTEAF
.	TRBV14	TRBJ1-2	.	ASSHGGDIYGYT
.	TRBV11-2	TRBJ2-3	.	ASSLTATDTQY
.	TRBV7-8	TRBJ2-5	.	ASSSPDIPQETQY
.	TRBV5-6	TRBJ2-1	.	ASSLVYNHNEQF
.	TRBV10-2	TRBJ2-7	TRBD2	ASSDRAGGPGEQY
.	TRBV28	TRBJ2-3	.	ASSFLSGTDTQY
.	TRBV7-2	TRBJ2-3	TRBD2	ASSLDWLAGVDTQY
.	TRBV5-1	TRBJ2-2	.	ASRDNTGELF
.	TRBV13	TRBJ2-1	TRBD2	ASSGGSGTLGYNEQF
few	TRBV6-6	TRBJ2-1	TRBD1	ASSYFTGTDNEQF
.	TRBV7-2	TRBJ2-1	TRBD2	ASSSKGLAALKEQF
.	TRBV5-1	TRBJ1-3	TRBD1	ASKVDRNSGNTIY
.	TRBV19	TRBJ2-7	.	ASSIRSDSSYEQY
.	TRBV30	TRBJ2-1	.	AWSFPYLQGNEQF
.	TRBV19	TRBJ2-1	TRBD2	ASSTWASGSRAEQF
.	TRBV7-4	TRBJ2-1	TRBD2	ASSATSADYNEQF
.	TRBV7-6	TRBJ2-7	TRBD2	ASSLVAAGDSRNEQY
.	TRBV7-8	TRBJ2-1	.	ASSRLRPLGGSPGDEQF
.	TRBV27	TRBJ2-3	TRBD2	ASKMGGFTDTQY
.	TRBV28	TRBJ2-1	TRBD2	ASSLRMGLAGSQSSYNEQF
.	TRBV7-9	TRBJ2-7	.	ASSSPGLLSYEQY
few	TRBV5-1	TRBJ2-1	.	ASSLLLSNEQF
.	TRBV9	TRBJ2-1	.	ASSVGLGDEQF
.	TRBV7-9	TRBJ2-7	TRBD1	ASSSTGVEQY
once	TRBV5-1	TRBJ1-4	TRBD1	ASRTQGQGEKLF
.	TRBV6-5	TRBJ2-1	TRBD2	ASSLAGAYNEQF
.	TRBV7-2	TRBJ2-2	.	ASSLAGVWGIAGELF
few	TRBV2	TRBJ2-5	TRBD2	ASSGSGHVYQETQY
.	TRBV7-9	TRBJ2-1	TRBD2	ASSPTSPQKRDNEQF
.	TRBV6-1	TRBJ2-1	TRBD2	ASSRLAGEGNEQF
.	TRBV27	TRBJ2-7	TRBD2	ASRPTGGRGEQY
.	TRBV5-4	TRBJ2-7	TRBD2	ASSELSSGVYEQY
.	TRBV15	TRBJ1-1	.	ATSTPDPVELTEAF